This section outlines one T cell receptor (beta chain) sequence together with its context. The antigen it binds to is not known. Base-call qualities are not available, and no considerably larger clone is one nucleotide away. Collaborating institutions collected whole blood in K2EDTA tubes following their own protocols. Collaborator samples were shipped for TCRbeta analysis as frozen whole blood, isolated PBMCs, or DNA extracted from either sample type. The data stem from a study of blood T cell repertoires in COVID-19 (TCRdb year 2020). Context from the whole study: Samples from collaborators originated in the United States, Italy and Spain and spanned both the acute and convalescent phases of COVID-19. Where available, HLA class I and class II types were obtained from metadata supplied by the sample provider rather than from assay-based typing. The repertoires were released in a freely available public database meant as a resource for research on the immune response to SARS-CoV-2. Deeply sampled blood TCRbeta repertoires from subjects exposed to, actively infected with, or recovered from COVID-19 were included in the dataset. The material from the prospective study consisted of cDNA or gDNA derived from T cells, B-cell-depleted T cells, or PBMCs. Samples came from the ongoing ImmuneRACE study (first 160 participants) plus 1,254 subjects from 6 global collaborators. Sample metadata almost always included a de-identified subject ID, COVID-19 status, age in years and sex. The research as a whole found: The amount of clinical and demographic metadata varied by source and participant and was provided uncurated.

TCRbeta CDR3 regions were amplified from genomic DNA by means of the immunoSEQ Assay, a bias-controlled multiplex PCR. Processing in the source paper ran as follows. Within the assay, amplification of reference gene primers was used to estimate how many nucleated cells each sample contained. To quantify the absolute abundance of each unique TCRbeta CDR3 rearrangement, sequence reads were collapsed and filtered. For each sample, productive Simpson clonality was calculated as the square root of Simpson's diversity index over productive rearrangements. In TCRdb, the immuneACCESS table is reduced to in-frame sequences with V and J assigned. These tables do not hold every clone; where another copy was compared, an unresolved V gene accounts for under half, and the others remain unexplained. V and J calls and clone size come straight from that table; D and trimming were deduced from the DNA. This sample comprises fewer than 15,000 clones, approximately 91% of them detected only once. The ten biggest clones cover roughly 22% of the sample.

Germline trimming amounts to 1 base on V and 4 bases on J, with 4 as the count of junction bases outside the gene matches. Reading the germline V gene gives CDR1 SNHLY and CDR2 FYNNEI. From the cysteine through the phenylalanine, the CDR3 covers 15 amino acids. Of the read, only the CDR3 DNA is kept; its 45 bases are in frame from base 1. What was sequenced was peripheral blood. The origin of this receptor is a woman aged 60-70 years with active COVID-19. The rearrangement joined TRBV2 to TRBJ2-5; TRBD2 fits 9 bases in the junction. The CDR3 corresponds to CASSEGSGGPETQYF. The nucleotide sequence reads as follows: TGTGCCAGCAGTGAAGGTAGCGGGGGCCCAGAGACCCAGTACTTC.